This T cell receptor (beta chain) was recovered during a study of T cell responses to AZD1222 COVID-19 vaccine. Study as a whole: Analysis merged second doses at about 4 or about 12 weeks. Study-wide results and caveats: Across spike, vaccine-associated CD4 TCRs were found, dominant at 160-218 and 743-854. An increase in Spike-specific TCR breadth and depth was observed after two AZD1222 doses. The reported proportion of spike-specific TCRs targeting unmutated variant regions was nearly half.

CDR3 length: 13 amino acids. Trimming cost V 3 bases and J 4 bases, with 6 bases left between them. Germline loops: CDR1 LGHDT, CDR2 YNNKEL (reference sequence). To note about this clone: Its antigen is not known.

Libraries were prepared by immunoSEQ multiplex PCR; TCRdb keeps only in-frame clonotypes and omits some of them. The repertoire holds around 67,000 clones, with less than 90% as singletons. Sequencing was performed on peripheral blood, taken on day 0 of AZD1222 vaccination. The chain couples TRBV3-1 (or the pseudogene TRBV3-2) to TRBJ2-2; D gene unclear. This receptor was obtained from an adult in good health. The CDR3 nucleotides read TGTGCCAGCAGCCAGTACACCACCGGGGAGCTGTTTTTT. Translation gives CASSQYTTGELFF.